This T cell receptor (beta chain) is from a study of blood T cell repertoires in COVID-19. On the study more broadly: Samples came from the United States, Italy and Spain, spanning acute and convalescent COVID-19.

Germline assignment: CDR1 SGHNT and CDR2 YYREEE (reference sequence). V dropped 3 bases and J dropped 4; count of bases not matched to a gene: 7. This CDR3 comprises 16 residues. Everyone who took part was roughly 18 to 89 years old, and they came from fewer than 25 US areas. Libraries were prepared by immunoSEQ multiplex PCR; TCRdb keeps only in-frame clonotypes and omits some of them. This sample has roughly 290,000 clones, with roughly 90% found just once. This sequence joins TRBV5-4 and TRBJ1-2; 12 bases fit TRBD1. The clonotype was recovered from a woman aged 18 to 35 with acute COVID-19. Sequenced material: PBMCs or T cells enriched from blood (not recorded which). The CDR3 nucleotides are TGTGCCAGCAGCTGGGGACAGGGGGCTAGAGGCTATGGCTACACCTTC. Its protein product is CASSWGQGARGYGYTF.